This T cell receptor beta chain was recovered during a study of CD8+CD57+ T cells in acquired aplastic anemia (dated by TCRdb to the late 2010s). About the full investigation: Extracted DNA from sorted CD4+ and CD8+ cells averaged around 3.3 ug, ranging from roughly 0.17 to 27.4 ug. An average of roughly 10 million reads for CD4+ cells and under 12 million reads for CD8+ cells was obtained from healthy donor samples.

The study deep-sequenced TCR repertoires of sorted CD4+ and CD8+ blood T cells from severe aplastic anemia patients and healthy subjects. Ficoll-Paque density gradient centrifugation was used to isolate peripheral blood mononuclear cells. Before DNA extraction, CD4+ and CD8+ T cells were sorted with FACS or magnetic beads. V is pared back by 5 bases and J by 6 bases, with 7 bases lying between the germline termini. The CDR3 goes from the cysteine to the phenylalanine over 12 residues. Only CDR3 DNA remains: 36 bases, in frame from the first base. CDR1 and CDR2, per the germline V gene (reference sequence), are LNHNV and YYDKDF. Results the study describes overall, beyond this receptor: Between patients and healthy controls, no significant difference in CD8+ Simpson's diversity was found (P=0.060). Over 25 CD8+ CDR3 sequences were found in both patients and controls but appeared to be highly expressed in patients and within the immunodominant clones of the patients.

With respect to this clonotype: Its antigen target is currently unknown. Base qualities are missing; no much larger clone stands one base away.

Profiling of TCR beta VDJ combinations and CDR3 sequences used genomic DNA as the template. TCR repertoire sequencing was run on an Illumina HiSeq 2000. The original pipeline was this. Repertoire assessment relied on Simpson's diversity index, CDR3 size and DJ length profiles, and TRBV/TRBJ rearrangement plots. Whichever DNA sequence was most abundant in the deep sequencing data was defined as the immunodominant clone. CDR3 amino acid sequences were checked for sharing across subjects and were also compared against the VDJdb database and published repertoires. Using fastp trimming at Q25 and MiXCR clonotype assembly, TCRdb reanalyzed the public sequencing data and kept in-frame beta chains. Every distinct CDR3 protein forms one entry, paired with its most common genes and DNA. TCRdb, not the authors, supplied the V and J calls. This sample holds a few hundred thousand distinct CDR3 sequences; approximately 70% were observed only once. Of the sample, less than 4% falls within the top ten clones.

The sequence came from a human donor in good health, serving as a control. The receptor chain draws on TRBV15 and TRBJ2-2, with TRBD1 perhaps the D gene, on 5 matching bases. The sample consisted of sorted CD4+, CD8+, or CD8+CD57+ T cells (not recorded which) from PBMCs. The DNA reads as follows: TGTGCCACCAGCCTAGGGGCCGGGGAGCTGTTTTTT. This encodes CATSLGAGELFF.